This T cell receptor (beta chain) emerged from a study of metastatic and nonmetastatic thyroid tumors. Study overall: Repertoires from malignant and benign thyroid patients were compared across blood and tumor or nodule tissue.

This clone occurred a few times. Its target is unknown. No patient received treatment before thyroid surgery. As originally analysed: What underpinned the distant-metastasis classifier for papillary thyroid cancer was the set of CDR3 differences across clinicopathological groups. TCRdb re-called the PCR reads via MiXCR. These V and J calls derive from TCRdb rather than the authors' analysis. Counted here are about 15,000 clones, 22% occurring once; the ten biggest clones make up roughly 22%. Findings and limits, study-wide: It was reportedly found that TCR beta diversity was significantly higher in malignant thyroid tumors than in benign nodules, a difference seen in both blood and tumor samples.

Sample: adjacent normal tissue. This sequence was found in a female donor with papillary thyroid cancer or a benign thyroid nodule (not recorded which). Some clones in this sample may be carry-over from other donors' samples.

CDR3 nucleotides: TGTGCCAGCAGTCTCCCCCGGACAGATACTGGCTACACCTTC. This codes for CASSLPRTDTGYTF. The chain employs TRBV12-3 or TRBV12-4 and TRBJ1-2; D perhaps matches TRBD1 (6 bases). Deletions cut 5 bases from V and 7 bases from J, with 17 bases between. This CDR3 comprises 14 residues.